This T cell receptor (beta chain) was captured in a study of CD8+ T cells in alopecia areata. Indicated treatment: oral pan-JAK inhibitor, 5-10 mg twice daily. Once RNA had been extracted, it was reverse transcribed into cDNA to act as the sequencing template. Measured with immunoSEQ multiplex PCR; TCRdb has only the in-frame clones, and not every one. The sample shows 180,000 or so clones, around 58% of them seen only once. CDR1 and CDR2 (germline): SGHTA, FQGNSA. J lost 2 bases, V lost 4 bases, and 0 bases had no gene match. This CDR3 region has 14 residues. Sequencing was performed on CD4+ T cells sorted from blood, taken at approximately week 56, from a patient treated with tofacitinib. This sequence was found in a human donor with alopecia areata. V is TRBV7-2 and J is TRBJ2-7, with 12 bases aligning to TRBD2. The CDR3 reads CASSWTSGAYEQYF. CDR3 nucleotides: TGTGCCAGCAGCTGGACTAGCGGGGCCTACGAGCAGTACTTC.